The rows below give T cell receptor beta chains drawn from one sample of a study of cytomegalovirus exposure and HLA in healthy donors. Some clones are missing from TCRdb's copy, which holds only in-frame ones; the method was immunoSEQ multiplex PCR. The sample has roughly 59,000 clones; 65% to 80% are singletons. The specimen sequenced was PBMCs. These receptor sequences come from a middle-aged man in good health and CMV-seropositive. The CDR3 runs from the conserved cysteine through the conserved F or W. A D gene is named only where the DNA matches it firmly. Clone size is not always given. Where it is, it says once, few, many or a class for expanded clones.

clone_size j_call v_call d_call cdr3_nt cdr3_aa
large TRBJ2-2 TRBV4-1 - TGCGCCAGCAGCCTAGCCGGAGGGACCGGGGAGCTGTTTTTT CASSLAGGTGELFF
- TRBJ2-7 TRBV2 TRBD1 TGTGCCAGCCGAGGGGACAGTTTCTACGAGCAGTACTTC CASRGDSFYEQYF
- TRBJ2-3 TRBV29-1 TRBD1 TGCAGCGTTGATGTACAGGGGGCCGATACGCAGTATTTT CSVDVQGADTQYF
- TRBJ2-2 TRBV11-2 - TGTGCCAGCAGCGAAGGGACACCTTCCTCCGGGGAGCTGTTTTTT CASSEGTPSSGELFF
- TRBJ2-3 TRBV14 TRBD2 TGTGCCAGCAGCCCTCCTAGACTAGCGGGAGGATTAGATACGCAGTATTTT CASSPPRLAGGLDTQYF
- TRBJ2-1 TRBV2 TRBD2 TGTGCCAGCAGTGAAACGGGACTAGCGGGAGTTGTATACAATGAGCAGTTCTTC CASSETGLAGVVYNEQFF
few TRBJ2-5 TRBV15 - TGTGCCACCAGCCGTAGCGACCTGGGCGGGGAGACCCAGTACTTC CATSRSDLGGETQYF
- TRBJ2-1 TRBV12-5 - TGTGCTAGTGGTTTGGTAATAGCGGGACAGCGGAATGAGCAGTTCTTC CASGLVIAGQRNEQFF
- TRBJ1-1 TRBV9 TRBD1 TGTGCCAGCAGCGATGCCCGAGACAGGGGAACTGAAGCTTTCTTT CASSDARDRGTEAFF
- TRBJ2-2 TRBV11-2 - TGTGCCAGCAGCTTATTTAGTTCGGGGAGCGGGGAGCTGTTTTTT CASSLFSSGSGELFF
few TRBJ1-1 TRBV19 - TGTGCCAGTAGTATCAACAGGGATTCTGAAGCTTTCTTT CASSINRDSEAFF
few TRBJ1-2 TRBV6-5 TRBD1 TGTGCCAGCAGCGTACAGGGGGACTATGGCTACACCTTC CASSVQGDYGYTF
- TRBJ2-3 TRBV29-1 - TGCGGAGCGGGAGATACGCAGTATTTT CGAGDTQYF
- TRBJ2-2 TRBV28 TRBD1 TGTGCCAGCAGCCCGAGGGACAGGGTCACCGGGGAGCTGTTTTTT CASSPRDRVTGELFF
few TRBJ1-2 TRBV5-6 TRBD1 TGTGCCAGCAGCAACCGGGACAGGGAATTTAACTATGGCTACACCTTC CASSNRDREFNYGYTF
once TRBJ2-5 TRBV9 TRBD2 TGTGCCAGCGGAGGCAGTGGGACTAAAGAGACCCAGTACTTC CASGGSGTKETQYF
- TRBJ2-7 TRBV5-1 - TGCGCCAGTAAGGGGGTTAGCTCCTACGAGCAGTACTTC CASKGVSSYEQYF
- TRBJ2-1 TRBV11-2 TRBD2 TGTGCCAGCAGCTCGGCTGCGGGGGTGACCCGCAATGAGCAGTTCTTC CASSSAAGVTRNEQFF
- TRBJ2-7 TRBV28 TRBD1 TGTGCCAGCAGGGGACAGGGAAACTCCTACGAGCAGTACTTC CASRGQGNSYEQYF
- TRBJ2-1 TRBV4-1 TRBD1 TGCGCCAGCAGCCAAGGTCCAGGGGGCGGGAATGAGCAGTTCTTC CASSQGPGGGNEQFF
- TRBJ1-1 TRBV5-8 TRBD1 TGTGCCAGCAGCTCGGACAGGGTGGTGTCTATGGAAGCTTTCTTT CASSSDRVVSMEAFF
- TRBJ2-7 TRBV5-5 TRBD2 TGTGCCGGCAGCTCCACTAGCGGGAACTACGAGCAGTACTTC CAGSSTSGNYEQYF
- TRBJ2-1 TRBV30 - TGTGCCTGGAGTACGCTCGGTTATGAGCAGTTCTTC CAWSTLGYEQFF
few TRBJ1-5 TRBV2 TRBD1 TGTGCCAGCAGGTACGGACAGGGCACTCAGCCCCAGCATTTT CASRYGQGTQPQHF
- TRBJ1-1 TRBV5-1 - TGCGCCAGCAGCTCCCTTACGGGAGGGATGAGTGAAGCTTTCTTT CASSSLTGGMSEAFF
few TRBJ1-5 TRBV7-3 - TGTGCCAGCAGCTTAGACGGGGATACCAATCAGCCCCAGCATTTT CASSLDGDTNQPQHF
- TRBJ2-1 TRBV19 TRBD2 TGTGCCACCAGTACTAGCGGGAGGCGGGATGAGCAGTTCTTC CATSTSGRRDEQFF
- TRBJ1-2 TRBV2 TRBD1 TGTGCCAGCAGGAGGACAGGGCAAGGCTACACCTTC CASRRTGQGYTF
- TRBJ1-6 TRBV4-2 - TGTGCCAGCAGTGAGAGGACAGATAATTCACCCCTCCACTTT CASSERTDNSPLHF
- TRBJ1-2 TRBV5-4 TRBD1 TGTGCCAGCAGCTTCGACAGGGTTAGCTACACCTTC CASSFDRVSYTF
few TRBJ2-7 TRBV7-7 - TGTGCTAGCAGCTTGGGAGAGTCCTACGAGCAGTACTTC CASSLGESYEQYF
- TRBJ2-3 TRBV4-2 - TGTGCCAGCAGCCAGGGCGGGGTTGGGGGTCCAGATACGCAGTATTTT CASSQGGVGGPDTQYF
- TRBJ2-3 TRBV11-2 - TGTGCCAGCAGTCCCGCGGGGGCAAGCACAGATACGCAGTATTTT CASSPAGASTDTQYF
- TRBJ1-1 TRBV4-2 TRBD1 TGTGCCAGCAGCCAAGGACCGACAGGGTTAAACACTGAAGCTTTCTTT CASSQGPTGLNTEAFF
- TRBJ1-6 TRBV11-2 TRBD1 TGTGCCAGCAGCTTGCAAACAGGGGAGTCACCCCTCCACTTT CASSLQTGESPLHF
- TRBJ2-5 TRBV2 TRBD2 TGTGCCAGCAGCCAACCCGGACTAGCGGGGCCAGAGACCCAGTACTTC CASSQPGLAGPETQYF
- TRBJ2-7 TRBV6-9 - TGTGCCAGCAGTTATTCGGCCTCCCCCTACGAGCAGTACTTC CASSYSASPYEQYF
few TRBJ2-7 TRBV5-5 TRBD2 TGTGCCAGCAGCCAAGATAGGACTAGCGGGAGAGGGCAGTACTTC CASSQDRTSGRGQYF
- TRBJ2-7 TRBV5-6 - TGTGCCAGCAGCTCCACAACCGGGACCTACGAGCAGTACTTC CASSSTTGTYEQYF
- TRBJ1-6 TRBV28 TRBD1 TGTGTTTCGACAGGGAAAGCCTATAATTCACCCCTCCACTTT CVSTGKAYNSPLHF
- TRBJ2-7 TRBV7-9 TRBD2 TGTGCCAGCAGCTCCCTAGCGGGAGCGTACGAGCAGTACTTC CASSSLAGAYEQYF
few TRBJ1-2 TRBV2 TRBD1 TGTGCCAGGGAAATCCGGACAGGCGGCTATGGCTACACCTTC CAREIRTGGYGYTF
few TRBJ2-1 TRBV5-1 - TGCGCCTCCGGACCGACCGGGAGTTGGGATGAGCAGTTCTTC CASGPTGSWDEQFF
few TRBJ2-3 TRBV7-8 - TGTGCCAGCAGCTTCTCTAGCCCAGATACGCAGTATTTT CASSFSSPDTQYF
- TRBJ2-7 TRBV6-1 TRBD2 TGTGCCAGCAGTGGGGGGGGCTCCTACGAGCAGTACTTC CASSGGGSYEQYF
- TRBJ1-1 TRBV19 - TGTGCCAGTACCCTCGATGGGGGGGACACTGAAGCTTTCTTT CASTLDGGDTEAFF
once TRBJ2-7 TRBV6-6 - TGTGCCAGCAGTTACAAAGAACTGGGAGAGGACGAGCAGTACTTC CASSYKELGEDEQYF
- TRBJ1-6 TRBV19 - TGTGCCAGTAGTATAGACACCCAGGCGCCCCTCCACTTT CASSIDTQAPLHF
medium-sized TRBJ1-1 TRBV4-3 - TGCGCCAGCAGCCACCGGGAGGCGAACACTGAAGCTTTCTTT CASSHREANTEAFF
once TRBJ1-2 TRBV6-5 TRBD1 TGTGCCAGCAGTTTAAAGGGACAGGGGGCTTCTGGCTACACCTTC CASSLKGQGASGYTF